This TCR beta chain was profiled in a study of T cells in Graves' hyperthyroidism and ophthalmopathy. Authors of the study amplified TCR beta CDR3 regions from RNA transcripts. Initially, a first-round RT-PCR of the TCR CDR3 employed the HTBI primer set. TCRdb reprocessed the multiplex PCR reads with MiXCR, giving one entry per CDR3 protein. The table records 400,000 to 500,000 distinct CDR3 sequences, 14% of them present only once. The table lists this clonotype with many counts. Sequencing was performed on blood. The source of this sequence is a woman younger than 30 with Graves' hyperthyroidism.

This CDR3 reads CASRSPTSGSPNEQFF. In DNA, the CDR3 is TGTGCCAGCAGATCCCCGACTAGCGGGAGCCCCAATGAGCAGTTCTTC. The V and J genes are TRBV27 and TRBJ2-1; 12 bases match TRBD2. Per germline, CDR1 MNHEY and CDR2 SMNVEV (reference sequence). This CDR3 is 16 amino acids long. V lost 6 bases to trimming and J lost 6 bases; unmatched junction nucleotides: 9.